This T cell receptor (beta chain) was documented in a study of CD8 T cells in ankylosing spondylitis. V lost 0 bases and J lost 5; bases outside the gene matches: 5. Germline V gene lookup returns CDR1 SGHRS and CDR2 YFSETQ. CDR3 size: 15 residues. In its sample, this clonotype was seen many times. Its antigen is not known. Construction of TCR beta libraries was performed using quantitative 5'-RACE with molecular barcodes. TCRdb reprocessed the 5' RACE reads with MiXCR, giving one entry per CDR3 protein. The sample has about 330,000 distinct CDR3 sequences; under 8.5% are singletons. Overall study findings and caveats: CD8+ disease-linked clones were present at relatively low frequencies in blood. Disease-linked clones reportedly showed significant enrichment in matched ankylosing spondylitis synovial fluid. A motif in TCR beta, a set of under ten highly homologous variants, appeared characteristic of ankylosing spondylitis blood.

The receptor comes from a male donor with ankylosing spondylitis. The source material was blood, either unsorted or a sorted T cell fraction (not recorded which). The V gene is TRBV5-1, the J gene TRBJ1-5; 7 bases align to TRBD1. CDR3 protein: CASSLGQGVDQPQHF. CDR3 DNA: TGCGCCAGCAGCTTGGGACAGGGCGTGGATCAGCCCCAGCATTTT.